This T cell receptor beta chain is drawn from a study of a mutant IDH1 vaccine in newly diagnosed glioma. TCRdb keeps only in-frame clones here, not all; method: immunoSEQ multiplex PCR. This sample has 40,000 or so clones, with 80% to 90% found just once. This sample's time point: week 5, during vaccination. All doses held 300 ug of mutant IDH1 20-mer peptide, with topical imiquimod. The germline V gene encodes CDR1 SGDLS and CDR2 YYNGEE. The CDR3 is 13 residues long. Deletions cut 5 bases from V and 7 bases from J, with 12 bases between. Turning to this clone: Its specificity is not known.

The chain is built from TRBV9 and TRBJ2-2; no definite D call. Specimen: PBMCs, collected from a glioma patient whose treatment included an IDH1 peptide vaccine. The TCR comes from a man aged 35 to 55 with glioma. The CDR3 DNA sequence: TGTGCCAGCAGTCCCCGGGTGGTCGGGGAGCTGTTTTTT. This encodes CASSPRVVGELFF.